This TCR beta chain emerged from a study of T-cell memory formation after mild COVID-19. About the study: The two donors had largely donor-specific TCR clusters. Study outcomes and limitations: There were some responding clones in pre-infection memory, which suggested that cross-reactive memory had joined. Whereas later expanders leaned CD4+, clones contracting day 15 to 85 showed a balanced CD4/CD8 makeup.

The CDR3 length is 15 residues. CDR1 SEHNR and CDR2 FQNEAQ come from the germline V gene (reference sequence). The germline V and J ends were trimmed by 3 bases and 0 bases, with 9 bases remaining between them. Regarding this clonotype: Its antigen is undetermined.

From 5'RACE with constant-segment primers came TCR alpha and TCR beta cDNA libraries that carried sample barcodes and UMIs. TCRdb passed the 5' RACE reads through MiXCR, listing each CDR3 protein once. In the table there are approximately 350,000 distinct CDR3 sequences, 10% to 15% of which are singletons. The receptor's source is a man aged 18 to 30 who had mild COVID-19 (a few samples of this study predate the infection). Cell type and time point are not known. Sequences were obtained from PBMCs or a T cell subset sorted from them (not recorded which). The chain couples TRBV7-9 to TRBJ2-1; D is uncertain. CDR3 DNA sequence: TGTGCCAGCAGCTTTGGCCAACCCTCCTACAATGAGCAGTTCTTC. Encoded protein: CASSFGQPSYNEQFF.